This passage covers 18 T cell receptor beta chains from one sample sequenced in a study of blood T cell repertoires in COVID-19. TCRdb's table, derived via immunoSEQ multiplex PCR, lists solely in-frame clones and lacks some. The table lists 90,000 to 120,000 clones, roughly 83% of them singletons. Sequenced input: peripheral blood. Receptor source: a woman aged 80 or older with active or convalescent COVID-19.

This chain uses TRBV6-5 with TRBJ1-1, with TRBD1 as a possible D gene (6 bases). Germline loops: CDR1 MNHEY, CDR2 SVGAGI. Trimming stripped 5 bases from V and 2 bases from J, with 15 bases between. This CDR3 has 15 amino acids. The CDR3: CASSTNRAFNTEAFF. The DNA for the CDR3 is TGTGCCAGCAGTACGAACAGGGCGTTCAACACTGAAGCTTTCTTT.

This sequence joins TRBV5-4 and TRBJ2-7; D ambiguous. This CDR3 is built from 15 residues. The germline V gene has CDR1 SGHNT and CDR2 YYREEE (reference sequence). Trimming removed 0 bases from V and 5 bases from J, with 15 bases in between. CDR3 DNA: TGTGCCAGCAGCTTGGTTTTCACGTCTCCTAACGAGCAGTACTTC. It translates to CASSLVFTSPNEQYF.

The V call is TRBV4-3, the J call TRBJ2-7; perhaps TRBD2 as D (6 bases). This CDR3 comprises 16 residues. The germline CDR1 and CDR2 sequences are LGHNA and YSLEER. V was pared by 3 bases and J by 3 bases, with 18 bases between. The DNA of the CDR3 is TGCGCCAGCAGCCAGGCCCCTCTCGGGAGTATCTACGAGCAGTACTTC. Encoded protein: CASSQAPLGSIYEQYF.

The CDR3 DNA is TGTGCCAGCAGTTTACCGACCCGGCGGGAGGCTTCCTACGAGCAGTACTTC. Translating it yields CASSLPTRREASYEQYF. J is TRBJ2-7 and V is TRBV28; TRBD2 aligns across 8 bases. Germline-derived CDR1 and CDR2 are MDHEN and SYDVKM. The CDR3 consists of 17 residues. J lost 1 base, V lost 2 bases, and 10 bases had no gene match.

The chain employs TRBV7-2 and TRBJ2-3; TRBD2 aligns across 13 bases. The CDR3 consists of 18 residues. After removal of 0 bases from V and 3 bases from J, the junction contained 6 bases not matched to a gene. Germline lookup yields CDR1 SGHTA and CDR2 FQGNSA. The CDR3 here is CASSLALLAGGLTDTQYF. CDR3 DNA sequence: TGTGCCAGCAGCTTAGCGTTACTAGCGGGGGGGCTAACAGATACGCAGTATTTT.

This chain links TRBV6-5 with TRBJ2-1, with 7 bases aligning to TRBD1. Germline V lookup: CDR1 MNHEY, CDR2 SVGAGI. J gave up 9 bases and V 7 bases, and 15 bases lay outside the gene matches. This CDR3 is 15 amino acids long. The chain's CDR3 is CASTETGPGRTEQFF. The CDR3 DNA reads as TGTGCCAGCACCGAGACAGGGCCCGGACGTACTGAGCAGTTCTTC.

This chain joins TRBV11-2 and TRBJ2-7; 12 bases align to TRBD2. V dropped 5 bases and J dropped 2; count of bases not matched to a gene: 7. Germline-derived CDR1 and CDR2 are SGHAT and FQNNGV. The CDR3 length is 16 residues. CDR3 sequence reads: CASSPRTSGTTYEQYF. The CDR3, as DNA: TGTGCCAGCAGCCCCAGGACTAGCGGGACCACCTACGAGCAGTACTTC.

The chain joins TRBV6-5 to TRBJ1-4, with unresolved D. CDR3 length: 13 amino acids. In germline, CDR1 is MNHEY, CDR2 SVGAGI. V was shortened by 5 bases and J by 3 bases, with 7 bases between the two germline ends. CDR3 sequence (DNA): TGTGCCAGCAGTCGCGGCGCTAATGAAAAACTGTTTTTT. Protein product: CASSRGANEKLFF.

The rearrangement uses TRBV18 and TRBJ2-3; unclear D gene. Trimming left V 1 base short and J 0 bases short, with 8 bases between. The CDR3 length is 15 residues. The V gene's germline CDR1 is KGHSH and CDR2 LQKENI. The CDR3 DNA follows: TGTGCCAGCTCACCACTCATTAGCAGCACAGATACGCAGTATTTT. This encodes CASSPLISSTDTQYF.

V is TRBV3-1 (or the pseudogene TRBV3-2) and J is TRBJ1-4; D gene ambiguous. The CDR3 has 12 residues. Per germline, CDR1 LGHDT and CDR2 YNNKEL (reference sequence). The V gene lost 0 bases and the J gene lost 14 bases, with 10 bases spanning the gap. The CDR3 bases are TGTGCCAGCAGCCAAGACCCTGTTATCCTGTTTTTT. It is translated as CASSQDPVILFF.

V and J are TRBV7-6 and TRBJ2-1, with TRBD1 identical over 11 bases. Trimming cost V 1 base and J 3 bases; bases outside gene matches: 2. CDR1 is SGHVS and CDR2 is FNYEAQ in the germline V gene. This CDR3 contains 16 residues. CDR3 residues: CASSLEGTGGYNEQFF. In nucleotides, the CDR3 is TGTGCCAGCAGCTTAGAAGGGACAGGGGGCTACAATGAGCAGTTCTTC. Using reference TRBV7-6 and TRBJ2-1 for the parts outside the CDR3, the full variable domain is GAGVSQSPRYKVTKRGQDVALRCDPISGHVSLYWYRQALGQGPEFLTYFNYEAQQDKSGLPNDRFSAERPEGSISTLTIQRTEQRDSAMYRCASSLEGTGGYNEQFFGPGTRLTVL.

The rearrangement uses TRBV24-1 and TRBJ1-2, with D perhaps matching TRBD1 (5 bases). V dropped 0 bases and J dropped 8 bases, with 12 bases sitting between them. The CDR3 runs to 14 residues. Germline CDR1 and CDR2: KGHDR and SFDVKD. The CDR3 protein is CATSDLDRLSGYTF. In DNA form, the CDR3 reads TGTGCCACCAGTGATTTGGACAGACTTTCGGGCTACACCTTC.

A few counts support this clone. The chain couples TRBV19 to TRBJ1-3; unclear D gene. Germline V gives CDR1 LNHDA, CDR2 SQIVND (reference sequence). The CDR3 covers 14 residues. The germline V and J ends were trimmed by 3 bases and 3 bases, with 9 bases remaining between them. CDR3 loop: CASSIGTGGNTIYF. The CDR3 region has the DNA TGTGCCAGTAGTATCGGAACGGGTGGAAACACCATATATTTT.

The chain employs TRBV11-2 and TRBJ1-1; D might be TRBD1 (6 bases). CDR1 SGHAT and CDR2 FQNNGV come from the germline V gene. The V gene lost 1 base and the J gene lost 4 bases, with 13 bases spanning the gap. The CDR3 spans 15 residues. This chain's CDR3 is CASSLVGGRGTEAFF. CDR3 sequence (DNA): TGTGCCAGCAGCTTAGTGGGGGGGCGCGGCACTGAAGCTTTCTTT.

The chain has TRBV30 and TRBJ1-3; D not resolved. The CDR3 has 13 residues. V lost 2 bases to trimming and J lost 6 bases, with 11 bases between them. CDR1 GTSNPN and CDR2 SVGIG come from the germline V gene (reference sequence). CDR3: CAWSPGVANTIYF. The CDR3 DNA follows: TGTGCCTGGAGTCCAGGTGTTGCAAACACCATATATTTT.

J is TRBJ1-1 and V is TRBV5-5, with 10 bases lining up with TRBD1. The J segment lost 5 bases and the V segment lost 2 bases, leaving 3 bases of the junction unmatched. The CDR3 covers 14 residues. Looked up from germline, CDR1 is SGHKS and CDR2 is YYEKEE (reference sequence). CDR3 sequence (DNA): TGTGCCAGCAGCTTCTTGGGACAGGGGACTGAAGCTTTCTTT. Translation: CASSFLGQGTEAFF.

The CDR3 DNA sequence: TGTGCCAGCAGCTTCCTGGCACAGCCAGAAAACTATGGCTACACCTTC. Its protein product is CASSFLAQPENYGYTF. The chain is built from TRBV5-6 and TRBJ1-2; D remains ambiguous. V shed 2 bases and J shed 2 bases, with 16 bases lying between them. The CDR3 consists of 16 residues. Germline CDR1 SGHDT, CDR2 YYEEEE.

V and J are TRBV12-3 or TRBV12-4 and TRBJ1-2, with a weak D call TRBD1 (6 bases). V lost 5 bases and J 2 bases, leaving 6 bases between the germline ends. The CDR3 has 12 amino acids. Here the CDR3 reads CASSTGNYGYTF. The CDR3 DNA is TGTGCCAGCAGTACAGGGAACTATGGCTACACCTTC.